The clone carrying this T cell receptor beta chain came up many times. Its antigen is undetermined. This CDR3 spans 14 amino acids. Trimming shortened V by 3 bases and J by 0 bases, and 9 bases separated the two germline ends. They built TCR cDNA with 5'RACE template switching, a step that put in a universal primer site and UMIs. TCRdb re-called the 5' RACE reads through MiXCR, storing one row per CDR3 protein. The sample has roughly 300,000 distinct CDR3 sequences; around 8.1% are singletons. This specimen comes from a study of T cells after yellow fever vaccination. Across the whole study: It was SMART-Seq v4 Ultra Low Input that prepared the fractions with low cell numbers.

Study-wide points: Abundant clonotypes (contaminants from the bulk population) could be present in FACS-sorted repertoires. A large majority of primary-vaccination clones showed up again after the booster (approximately 96% CD4, 75% to 90% CD8).

The input for sequencing was PBMCs, taken about 49 days after the first yellow fever vaccination. The sequence was obtained from a man aged 18 to 29 who received the YFV17D yellow fever vaccine. The chain links TRBV12-3 or TRBV12-4 to TRBJ2-7; TRBD1 might be the D (5 bases). The CDR3 bases are TGTGCCAGCAGTTTCGACAGTGGCTCCTACGAGCAGTACTTC. Amino acids: CASSFDSGSYEQYF.